Listed below are T cell receptor beta chains from one sample, sequenced in a study of cytomegalovirus exposure and HLA in healthy donors. Only in-frame clones appear in the TCRdb table, and some are missing; sequencing was by immunoSEQ multiplex PCR. This sample has about 190,000 clones, with over 70% found just once. Sequenced material: PBMCs. Every receptor here comes from a woman aged 30 to 39 in good health and CMV-seropositive. The CDR3 runs from the conserved cysteine through the conserved F or W. The order of the fields is D gene, J gene, V gene, clone size, CDR3 protein, CDR3 DNA. The D gene is left open where the match is weak. Not all rows give a size; the values are once, few, many and, for expanded clones, a class.

TRBD1	TRBJ2-7	TRBV7-9	.	CASSRYPGQDYYEQYF	TGTGCCAGCAGCCGATACCCAGGACAGGATTACTACGAGCAGTACTTC
TRBD2	TRBJ2-1	TRBV27	once	CASSLGWAGGPNEQFF	TGTGCCAGCAGTTTAGGTTGGGCGGGAGGGCCTAATGAGCAGTTCTTC
.	TRBJ1-2	TRBV16	.	CASSLQGLDGYTF	TGTGCCAGCAGCCTACAGGGCTTGGACGGCTACACCTTC
.	TRBJ2-7	TRBV9	.	CASSVGPSDYEQYF	TGTGCCAGCAGCGTAGGACCCAGCGATTACGAGCAGTACTTC
.	TRBJ1-1	TRBV19	.	CASSIGPEAFF	TGTGCCAGTAGTATAGGGCCTGAAGCTTTCTTT
.	TRBJ1-1	TRBV10-2	.	CASSERGGANTEAFF	TGCGCCAGCAGTGAACGTGGAGGGGCGAACACTGAAGCTTTCTTT
TRBD1	TRBJ1-2	TRBV7-9	.	CASTGQGAGGYTF	TGTGCCAGCACCGGACAGGGGGCAGGCGGCTACACCTTC
.	TRBJ1-4	TRBV7-9	.	CASSLGARNEKLFF	TGTGCCAGCAGCTTAGGGGCCCGGAATGAAAAACTGTTTTTT
.	TRBJ2-3	TRBV5-1	.	CASSLLGQGDGTDTQYF	TGCGCCAGCAGCTTGTTAGGACAAGGAGACGGCACAGATACGCAGTATTTT
.	TRBJ1-5	TRBV6-5	.	CASSYTQADQPQHF	TGTGCCAGCAGTTACACACAGGCGGATCAGCCCCAGCATTTT
.	TRBJ2-3	TRBV6-1	.	CASSRPGADTQYF	TGTGCCAGCAGTAGGCCGGGGGCAGATACGCAGTATTTT
TRBD2	TRBJ2-5	TRBV5-6	once	CASSQTRTSGSGEETQYF	TGTGCCAGCAGCCAGACCCGGACTAGCGGGAGTGGAGAAGAGACCCAGTACTTC
TRBD2	TRBJ2-3	TRBV7-9	.	CAGGGSSKGTDTQYF	TGTGCCGGCGGGGGGTCGTCTAAGGGCACAGATACGCAGTATTTT
TRBD2	TRBJ2-1	TRBV11-3	.	CASSLAGTTNEQFF	TGTGCCAGCAGCTTAGCCGGGACTACGAATGAGCAGTTCTTC
TRBD1	TRBJ2-7	TRBV10-2	few	CASKGAGMTYEQYF	TGCGCCAGCAAGGGGGCCGGGATGACCTACGAGCAGTACTTC
.	TRBJ2-1	TRBV29-1	.	CSVVRGSRNEQFF	TGCAGCGTTGTAAGGGGGAGCCGGAATGAGCAGTTCTTC
.	TRBJ1-4	TRBV15	.	CATSRDLRGRGLSGEDEKLFF	TGTGCCACCAGCAGAGATCTGAGGGGAAGGGGCCTCTCGGGGGAGGATGAAAAACTGTTTTTT
TRBD2	TRBJ2-1	TRBV10-3	.	CAIGLAALRDEQFF	TGTGCCATCGGTCTAGCGGCCCTTAGGGATGAGCAGTTCTTC
TRBD2	TRBJ2-1	TRBV6-5	.	CASSHGRAGNNEQFF	TGTGCCAGCAGTCACGGGAGGGCCGGAAACAATGAGCAGTTCTTC
.	TRBJ1-2	TRBV6-5	.	CASSYSQGKTNYGYTF	TGTGCCAGCAGTTACTCCCAGGGGAAAACCAACTATGGCTACACCTTC
.	TRBJ2-7	TRBV28	.	CASSSGLRDTYEQYF	TGTGCCAGCAGTTCGGGGCTGCGGGATACCTACGAGCAGTACTTC
TRBD1	TRBJ2-7	TRBV27	.	CASSLTPPDRVGSYEQYF	TGTGCCAGCAGTCTTACACCGCCGGACAGGGTGGGCTCCTACGAGCAGTACTTC
TRBD1	TRBJ2-1	TRBV5-1	.	CASSPGQGSYNEQFF	TGCGCCAGCAGCCCGGGACAGGGGTCCTACAATGAGCAGTTCTTC
.	TRBJ2-5	TRBV5-1	.	CASSTDNEETQYF	TGCGCCAGCAGCACGGACAATGAAGAGACCCAGTACTTC
TRBD1	TRBJ2-7	TRBV11-2	few	CASSLWTGSSDEQYF	TGTGCCAGCAGCCTCTGGACAGGATCCTCTGACGAGCAGTACTTC
.	TRBJ1-1	TRBV5-4	.	CASSFLNTNTEAFF	TGTGCCAGCAGCTTTTTGAACACGAACACTGAAGCTTTCTTT
TRBD2	TRBJ2-2	TRBV6-1	.	CASSEGTSGNTGELFF	TGTGCCAGCAGTGAAGGGACTAGCGGTAACACCGGGGAGCTGTTTTTT
TRBD1	TRBJ1-1	TRBV11-1	few	CASSPTSGQGLNTEAFF	TGTGCCAGCAGCCCGACGTCTGGACAGGGTTTGAACACTGAAGCTTTCTTT
.	TRBJ2-1	TRBV28	.	CASSNSGTIGTSYNEQFF	TGTGCCAGCAGTAACTCCGGGACAATTGGGACCTCCTACAATGAGCAGTTCTTC
TRBD1	TRBJ2-2	TRBV7-2	.	CASSLARGLNTGELFF	TGTGCCAGCAGCTTAGCCAGGGGGCTAAACACCGGGGAGCTGTTTTTT
.	TRBJ1-1	TRBV5-6	.	CATAGGPGSFDTEAFF	TGTGCCACCGCGGGGGGCCCAGGATCCTTTGACACTGAAGCTTTCTTT
.	TRBJ1-2	TRBV5-4	few	CASSSWNSQSNYGYTF	TGTGCCAGCAGCTCGTGGAACAGCCAATCTAACTATGGCTACACCTTC
.	TRBJ2-5	TRBV5-7	.	CASSSHPPQETQYF	TGTGCCAGCAGCTCCCATCCCCCACAAGAGACCCAGTACTTC
TRBD2	TRBJ2-1	TRBV4-1	.	CASSPRDSGSPYNEQFF	TGCGCCAGCAGCCCCCGGGATAGCGGGAGCCCCTACAATGAGCAGTTCTTC
.	TRBJ2-7	TRBV5-4	few	CASSGGNTYEQYF	TGTGCCAGCAGCGGAGGGAACACCTACGAGCAGTACTTC
.	TRBJ2-4	TRBV4-1	.	CASSQLPGAKNIQYF	TGCGCCAGCAGCCAGCTGCCCGGAGCCAAAAACATTCAGTACTTC
TRBD2	TRBJ2-1	TRBV7-6	.	CASSAGTSGYNEQFF	TGTGCCAGCAGCGCCGGGACTAGCGGTTACAATGAGCAGTTCTTC